These T cell receptor beta chains were read from a single sample in a study of blood T cell repertoires in COVID-19. Assay: immunoSEQ multiplex PCR; the TCRdb copy retains only in-frame clones and omits some. The sample has some 170,000 clones; approximately 83% are singletons. Sequencing used peripheral blood. The source of these receptors is a woman aged 35 to 49 with COVID-19, enrolled during active disease. The CDR3 runs from the conserved cysteine through the conserved F or W. Each record gives: D gene, J gene, V gene, clone size, CDR3 protein, CDR3 DNA. D genes are given only for firm matches. Clone size is given for some rows only: seen once, a few or many times, or a class if the clone is expanded.

D: TRBD2
J: TRBJ2-3
V: TRBV19
size: .
CDR3: CASSAPGGPMDTQYF
DNA: TGTGCCAGTAGTGCCCCGGGAGGGCCGATGGATACGCAGTATTTT

D: TRBD1
J: TRBJ1-1
V: TRBV10-1
size: .
CDR3: CASSDPSTGKRTKAFF
DNA: TGCGCCAGCAGTGACCCTTCGACAGGGAAGAGAACGAAAGCTTTCTTT

D: TRBD1
J: TRBJ1-1
V: TRBV6-5
size: .
CDR3: CASSYSVTGWNTEAFF
DNA: TGTGCCAGCAGTTACTCGGTGACAGGGTGGAACACTGAAGCTTTCTTT

D: TRBD1
J: TRBJ2-3
V: TRBV11-2
size: .
CDR3: CASTLQGLRTDTQYF
DNA: TGTGCCAGCACCTTACAGGGGCTTCGCACAGATACGCAGTATTTT

D: .
J: TRBJ2-2
V: TRBV9
size: many
CDR3: CASSLRVSTGELFF
DNA: TGTGCCAGCAGCCTGCGGGTCTCTACCGGGGAGCTGTTTTTT

D: .
J: TRBJ1-2
V: TRBV18
size: few
CDR3: CASSEGVRNYGYTF
DNA: TGTGCCAGCTCAGAGGGTGTACGGAACTATGGCTACACCTTC

D: .
J: TRBJ2-5
V: TRBV28
size: .
CDR3: CASSTQGPQYF
DNA: TGTGCCAGCAGCACCCAGGGGCCCCAGTACTTC

D: .
J: TRBJ1-1
V: TRBV19
size: .
CDR3: CASRWGVNTEAFF
DNA: TGTGCCAGTAGATGGGGAGTGAACACTGAAGCTTTCTTT

D: TRBD2
J: TRBJ2-1
V: TRBV7-2
size: .
CDR3: CASSYSGSLDEQFF
DNA: TGTGCCAGCAGCTATAGCGGGAGTCTCGATGAGCAGTTCTTC

D: .
J: TRBJ1-3
V: TRBV19
size: large
CDR3: CASKSGGSGNTIYF
DNA: TGTGCCAGTAAGTCCGGCGGCTCTGGAAACACCATATATTTT

D: TRBD1
J: TRBJ2-5
V: TRBV29-1
size: few
CDR3: CSVVGQGQALQETQYF
DNA: TGCAGCGTTGTAGGACAGGGACAGGCTTTGCAAGAGACCCAGTACTTC

D: .
J: TRBJ1-2
V: TRBV6-5
size: .
CDR3: CASSPTPGEGGYTF
DNA: TGTGCCAGCAGTCCTACCCCAGGGGAGGGTGGCTACACCTTC

D: TRBD2
J: TRBJ2-2
V: TRBV5-1
size: .
CDR3: CASSLDSSGGAAGGELFF
DNA: TGCGCCAGCAGCTTGGATTCTAGCGGGGGGGCCGCTGGCGGGGAGCTGTTTTTT

D: .
J: TRBJ2-2
V: TRBV21-1
size: .
CDR3: CASSNILPAGEANTGELFF
DNA: TGTGCCAGCAGCAACATCCTCCCAGCGGGAGAGGCTAACACCGGGGAGCTGTTTTTT

D: TRBD1
J: TRBJ2-1
V: TRBV5-1
size: .
CDR3: CASRTGENEQFF
DNA: TGCGCCAGCAGGACAGGGGAGAATGAGCAGTTCTTC

D: TRBD2
J: TRBJ2-2
V: TRBV18
size: .
CDR3: CASSLSTSVGGELFF
DNA: TGTGCCAGCTCACTGTCGACTAGCGTCGGGGGGGAGCTGTTTTTT

D: TRBD1
J: TRBJ2-7
V: TRBV5-1
size: .
CDR3: CASSLNPGQGASYEQYF
DNA: TGCGCCAGCAGCTTGAACCCTGGGCAGGGGGCCTCCTACGAGCAGTACTTC

D: TRBD1
J: TRBJ1-1
V: TRBV27
size: .
CDR3: CASSSKQGDLMNTEAFF
DNA: TGTGCCAGCAGCTCTAAACAGGGGGACCTCATGAACACTGAAGCTTTCTTT

D: TRBD1
J: TRBJ1-3
V: TRBV4-1
size: once
CDR3: CASSTTGTGLHLASGNTIYF
DNA: TGCGCCAGCAGTACCACCGGGACAGGGCTCCATCTTGCCTCTGGAAACACCATATATTTT

D: .
J: TRBJ2-2
V: TRBV11-2
size: .
CDR3: CASSLTRNTGELFF
DNA: TGTGCCAGCAGCCTAACTAGGAACACCGGGGAGCTGTTTTTT

D: .
J: TRBJ1-2
V: TRBV3-1/TRBV3-2
size: .
CDR3: CASRLQGGGPYGYTF
DNA: TGTGCCAGCAGGCTCCAAGGAGGCGGTCCCTATGGCTACACCTTC

D: TRBD2
J: TRBJ2-5
V: TRBV19
size: once
CDR3: CASSVGLAGLQETQYF
DNA: TGTGCCAGTAGTGTGGGACTAGCGGGGCTCCAAGAGACCCAGTACTTC

D: .
J: TRBJ1-2
V: TRBV3-1/TRBV3-2
size: .
CDR3: CASSPFRMTESYGYTF
DNA: TGTGCCAGCAGCCCCTTTCGCATGACGGAGTCTTATGGCTACACCTTC